This is a list of T cell receptor beta chains from one sample in a study of a mutant IDH1 vaccine in newly diagnosed glioma. The antigens for these receptors are not known. Data came from immunoSEQ multiplex PCR; TCRdb stores just in-frame clones and leaves some out. The sample includes under 50,000 clones, more than 75% seen only once; the top ten take 4.5% to 6%. Here the sequenced sample was PBMCs, taken from a glioma patient whose treatment included an IDH1 peptide vaccine. These receptor sequences come from a woman between 35 and 50 years old with glioma. Both conserved end residues are part of each CDR3. Fields, in order: CDR3 DNA, CDR3 protein, D gene, clone size, V gene, J gene. A D gene is named only where the DNA matches it firmly. Not all rows give a size; the values are once, few, many and, for expanded clones, a class.

DNA: TGTGCCAGCAGTGACTCGGGTGGGGGATTTGAGCAGTTCTTC
CDR3: CASSDSGGGFEQFF
D: .
size: .
V: TRBV6-4
J: TRBJ2-1

DNA: TGCGCCAGCAGCCAAGAATCAATGGGGGGCACTGAAGCTTTCTTT
CDR3: CASSQESMGGTEAFF
D: .
size: few
V: TRBV4-3
J: TRBJ1-1

DNA: TGCGCCAGCAGCGGATCAGGACAAACCTACGAGCAGTACTTC
CDR3: CASSGSGQTYEQYF
D: .
size: .
V: TRBV5-1
J: TRBJ2-7

DNA: TGCGCCAGCAGCCAACAGGGGGCGCGGACTGAAGCTTTCTTT
CDR3: CASSQQGARTEAFF
D: TRBD1
size: .
V: TRBV4-1
J: TRBJ1-1

DNA: TGTGCCAGCAGCTTAGGATTATCGGGACGAGGAGATGCGCAGTATTTT
CDR3: CASSLGLSGRGDAQYF
D: .
size: .
V: TRBV11-3
J: TRBJ2-3

DNA: TGTGCCAGCAGCTTAGACTCCCTGGACAGGGAGACCTACGAGCAGTACTTC
CDR3: CASSLDSLDRETYEQYF
D: TRBD1
size: .
V: TRBV7-9
J: TRBJ2-7

DNA: TGTGCCAGCAGCGTTTCGACAGGTCTCTATGGCTACACCTTC
CDR3: CASSVSTGLYGYTF
D: .
size: .
V: TRBV9
J: TRBJ1-2

DNA: TGTGCCAGCACCGACAGGGTTAATGAAAAACTGTTTTTT
CDR3: CASTDRVNEKLFF
D: TRBD1
size: .
V: TRBV25-1
J: TRBJ1-4

DNA: TGTGCCAGCAGCCAAGAGCCGAACACCGGGGAGCTGTTTTTT
CDR3: CASSQEPNTGELFF
D: .
size: .
V: TRBV14
J: TRBJ2-2

DNA: TGCGCCAGCAGCCCGAGGGGACTAGCGGGAGCCGCAGATACGCAGTATTTT
CDR3: CASSPRGLAGAADTQYF
D: TRBD2
size: .
V: TRBV5-1
J: TRBJ2-3

DNA: TGTGCCAGCAGCCAAGAGCTACTAGCGGGGGGGTCGGACACCGGGGAGCTGTTTTTT
CDR3: CASSQELLAGGSDTGELFF
D: TRBD2
size: .
V: TRBV4-2
J: TRBJ2-2

DNA: TGTGCCAGCGAGGGCGGAGGGGCATTAAACACCGGGGAGCTGTTTTTT
CDR3: CASEGGGALNTGELFF
D: .
size: .
V: TRBV11-2
J: TRBJ2-2

DNA: TGTGCCTGGACGGTCGGGAGGAGAACAGATACGCAGTATTTT
CDR3: CAWTVGRRTDTQYF
D: TRBD2
size: .
V: TRBV30
J: TRBJ2-3

DNA: TGTGCCAGCAGTTTACCAGCCGACAGGCGAGGGGTTTATGGCTACACCTTC
CDR3: CASSLPADRRGVYGYTF
D: .
size: .
V: TRBV27
J: TRBJ1-2

DNA: TGTGCCAGCAGCTTAGCGGGGACAGGGTCTGGGGCCAACGTCCTGACTTTC
CDR3: CASSLAGTGSGANVLTF
D: TRBD1
size: .
V: TRBV7-2
J: TRBJ2-6

DNA: TGTGCCAGTAGAGACTTCAACAGGGCGGGGGAAAAACTGTTTTTT
CDR3: CASRDFNRAGEKLFF
D: .
size: .
V: TRBV19
J: TRBJ1-4

DNA: TGCGCCAGCAGCTTGACCACAACGAACACTGAAGCTTTCTTT
CDR3: CASSLTTTNTEAFF
D: .
size: .
V: TRBV5-1
J: TRBJ1-1

DNA: TGTGCCTGTATGCGGGACAGGGTTTTTGACTATGGCTACACCTTC
CDR3: CACMRDRVFDYGYTF
D: TRBD1
size: .
V: TRBV30
J: TRBJ1-2

DNA: TGTGCCAGCTCACCACCAGGACAGGGACAACAGCCCCAGCATTTT
CDR3: CASSPPGQGQQPQHF
D: TRBD1
size: once
V: TRBV18
J: TRBJ1-5

DNA: TGCGCCAGCAGTCGTGCTAGCGGGAGAGGAGAGACCCAGTACTTC
CDR3: CASSRASGRGETQYF
D: TRBD2
size: .
V: TRBV10-2
J: TRBJ2-5

DNA: TGTGCCAGCAGCTTTGCTCTGAACACCGGGGAGCTGTTTTTT
CDR3: CASSFALNTGELFF
D: .
size: .
V: TRBV7-9
J: TRBJ2-2

DNA: TGTGCCAGCAGACTACAGGAAACCCACAATGAGCAGTTCTTC
CDR3: CASRLQETHNEQFF
D: .
size: .
V: TRBV6-6
J: TRBJ2-1

DNA: TGTGCCAGCACCCCCGTAGGGCAGGGTGAAGCTTTCTTT
CDR3: CASTPVGQGEAFF
D: .
size: .
V: TRBV27
J: TRBJ1-1

DNA: TGTGCCAGCAGCTTGCGGAGCCCAGGGACCGGGGAGCTGTTTTTT
CDR3: CASSLRSPGTGELFF
D: .
size: .
V: TRBV5-4
J: TRBJ2-2

DNA: TGCGCCAGCAGCCTCCACAGGGGGAGCAATCAGCCCCAGCATTTT
CDR3: CASSLHRGSNQPQHF
D: TRBD1
size: .
V: TRBV4-1
J: TRBJ1-5

DNA: TGTGCCAGCAGCGTGGATGACTCAGATACGCAGTATTTT
CDR3: CASSVDDSDTQYF
D: .
size: few
V: TRBV9
J: TRBJ2-3

DNA: TGTGCCAGCAGCCCGCGCACCGGTCAGGGAGTCTATGGCTACACCTTC
CDR3: CASSPRTGQGVYGYTF
D: .
size: .
V: TRBV7-2
J: TRBJ1-2

DNA: TGCGCCAGCAGCCAAGATAGCACAGGGGCGACCTATGGCTACACCTTC
CDR3: CASSQDSTGATYGYTF
D: TRBD1
size: .
V: TRBV4-3
J: TRBJ1-2

DNA: TGTGCCTGGAGAAACCTAGCGGGACGGGATACGCAGTATTTT
CDR3: CAWRNLAGRDTQYF
D: TRBD2
size: .
V: TRBV30
J: TRBJ2-3

DNA: TGCGCCAGCAGCTTGGCCGGCGCCAGCTCCTACGAGCAGTACTTC
CDR3: CASSLAGASSYEQYF
D: .
size: once
V: TRBV5-1
J: TRBJ2-7

DNA: TGTGCCAGCAGCTTGGTGGGTTACGAGCAGTACTTC
CDR3: CASSLVGYEQYF
D: .
size: .
V: TRBV5-4
J: TRBJ2-7

DNA: TGCGCCAGCAGCTTGGGCGGCCCCTACGAGCAGTACTTC
CDR3: CASSLGGPYEQYF
D: .
size: .
V: TRBV5-1
J: TRBJ2-7

DNA: TGCGCCAGCAGCTTGGGGGGGCAAATTTCATCCCAGTTCTTC
CDR3: CASSLGGQISSQFF
D: .
size: .
V: TRBV5-1
J: TRBJ2-1

DNA: TGTGCCACCAGCGCAAGCGGACTAGCGGGAGGCTACGAGCAGTACTTC
CDR3: CATSASGLAGGYEQYF
D: TRBD2
size: .
V: TRBV15
J: TRBJ2-7

DNA: TGTGCCAGCAGTACAGGGGGCGGAGGCCAGCCCCAGCATTTT
CDR3: CASSTGGGGQPQHF
D: .
size: .
V: TRBV12-1
J: TRBJ1-5

DNA: TGTGCCAGCAGTGCGTACGGGACAGGGAGCTATGGCTACACCTTC
CDR3: CASSAYGTGSYGYTF
D: TRBD1
size: .
V: TRBV6-5
J: TRBJ1-2

DNA: TGTGCCAGCAGCCAAGAAGGAGTCAGGGGCGAGCAGTACTTC
CDR3: CASSQEGVRGEQYF
D: .
size: .
V: TRBV14
J: TRBJ2-7

DNA: TGTGCCAGCACCGAATGGGGAAGGGAAATGGAGACCCAGTACTTC
CDR3: CASTEWGREMETQYF
D: .
size: .
V: TRBV6-5
J: TRBJ2-5

DNA: TGTGCCAGCAGTCCCGGGACAATCCGTACCGAGCAGTACTTC
CDR3: CASSPGTIRTEQYF
D: .
size: few
V: TRBV27
J: TRBJ2-7

DNA: TGTGCCAGCAGCCAAGTGGAGAGCACTGAAGCTTTCTTT
CDR3: CASSQVESTEAFF
D: .
size: .
V: TRBV4-2
J: TRBJ1-1

DNA: TGTGCCAGCAGCTCTCAAGCAGGTTACACTGAAGCTTTCTTT
CDR3: CASSSQAGYTEAFF
D: .
size: .
V: TRBV7-2
J: TRBJ1-1

DNA: TGTGCCAGCAACACCGTAAATCAAGATACGCAGTATTTT
CDR3: CASNTVNQDTQYF
D: .
size: .
V: TRBV25-1
J: TRBJ2-3

DNA: TGTGCCAGCAGTTTATCGCGGACTCCGCCCGGTGAGCAGTTCTTC
CDR3: CASSLSRTPPGEQFF
D: .
size: .
V: TRBV27
J: TRBJ2-1

DNA: TGTGCCAGCAGTGGTAGACAGGGGGCAATATCAGATACGCAGTATTTT
CDR3: CASSGRQGAISDTQYF
D: TRBD1
size: .
V: TRBV6-1
J: TRBJ2-3

DNA: TGTGCCAGCAGCCTCTTAGGGCCCACTGAAGCTTTCTTT
CDR3: CASSLLGPTEAFF
D: .
size: .
V: TRBV11-1
J: TRBJ1-1

DNA: TGTGCCAGTACCTCCCCCAGGGAAAAGGCTGAAGCTTTCTTT
CDR3: CASTSPREKAEAFF
D: .
size: .
V: TRBV19
J: TRBJ1-1